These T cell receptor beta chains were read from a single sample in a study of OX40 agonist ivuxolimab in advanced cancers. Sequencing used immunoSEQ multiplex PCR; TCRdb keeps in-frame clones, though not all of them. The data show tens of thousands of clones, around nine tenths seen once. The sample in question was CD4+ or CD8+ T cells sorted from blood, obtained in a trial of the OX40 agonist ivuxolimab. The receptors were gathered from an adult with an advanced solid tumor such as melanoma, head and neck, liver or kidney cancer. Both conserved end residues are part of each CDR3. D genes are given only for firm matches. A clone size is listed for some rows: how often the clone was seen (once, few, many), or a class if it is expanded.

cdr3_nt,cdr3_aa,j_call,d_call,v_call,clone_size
TGTGCCACCAGCAGACCGGCCAACCCGGTGAATGAGCAGTTCTTC,CATSRPANPVNEQFF,TRBJ2-1,-,TRBV15,-
TGTGCCAGCAGCTCCGTTAACTCCTACGAGCAGTACTTC,CASSSVNSYEQYF,TRBJ2-7,-,TRBV5-6,-
TGTGCCAGCAGTTCCCCCGGATACGAGCAGTACTTC,CASSSPGYEQYF,TRBJ2-7,-,TRBV28,-
TGTGCCAGCAGCGTAGTCACAGATACGCAGTATTTT,CASSVVTDTQYF,TRBJ2-3,-,TRBV9,-
TGTGCCAGCAGTTACTCGAGGGACGCCACTGGAAACACCATATATTTT,CASSYSRDATGNTIYF,TRBJ1-3,-,TRBV6-5,-
TGTGCCAGCAGCAAAAGGGCTAGCGGAAATTATGAGCAGTTCTTC,CASSKRASGNYEQFF,TRBJ2-1,-,TRBV21-1,large
TGTGCCTGGAGCAACGGACCCACAAGCTCCTACAATGAGCAGTTCTTC,CAWSNGPTSSYNEQFF,TRBJ2-1,-,TRBV30,-
TGTGCCAGCTTTGAAAGGGGGCTTAATTACGAGCAGTACTTC,CASFERGLNYEQYF,TRBJ2-7,TRBD1,TRBV28,-
TGTGCCAGCGGGACACCCCCGAACACCGGGGAGCTGTTTTTT,CASGTPPNTGELFF,TRBJ2-2,-,TRBV6-5,-
TGCAGCGTTACTACCCTATTTAGCGGGAGGGGAACCGGGGAGCTGTTTTTT,CSVTTLFSGRGTGELFF,TRBJ2-2,TRBD2,TRBV29-1,-
TGTGCCAGCAGCTTGGAGAGACAGGGAGGTGGAAACACCATATATTTT,CASSLERQGGGNTIYF,TRBJ1-3,TRBD1,TRBV7-9,-
TGTGCCAGCAGGGCGAGGGAGTCTGGGGCCAACGTCCTGACTTTC,CASRARESGANVLTF,TRBJ2-6,-,TRBV28,once
TGCGCCAGCAGTCCGACGGGCAACACCGGGGAGCTGTTTTTT,CASSPTGNTGELFF,TRBJ2-2,-,TRBV10-1,-
TGTGCCAGCAGCTTAGATCGTGGCAGGGTCTATGGCTACACCTTC,CASSLDRGRVYGYTF,TRBJ1-2,-,TRBV11-2,-
TGTGCCAGCAGTTTAACTAGCGGGAGTAGGGATGAGCAGTTCTTC,CASSLTSGSRDEQFF,TRBJ2-1,TRBD2,TRBV27,few
TGCGCCAGCAGTGAGCTGGCGGGGTTAGGCTATGGCTACACCTTC,CASSELAGLGYGYTF,TRBJ1-2,-,TRBV10-2,once
TGTGCCAGCAGCTTGACCTCAGGGGCTGAGGAAAAACTGTTTTTT,CASSLTSGAEEKLFF,TRBJ1-4,-,TRBV7-9,-
TGTGCCAGCACTAGACAGGGTAACACTGAAGCTTTCTTT,CASTRQGNTEAFF,TRBJ1-1,TRBD1,TRBV6-1,-
TGTGCCAGCACCAATCACAGGGGGGCGGACACTGAAGCTTTCTTT,CASTNHRGADTEAFF,TRBJ1-1,TRBD1,TRBV5-4,-
TGTGCCAATAGCGGGAGCGGGGAGACCCAGTACTTC,CANSGSGETQYF,TRBJ2-5,TRBD2,TRBV6-6,-
TGTGCCAGCAGCCTATCAGGGTTTGGGAAGGCCGAGGCCTACGAGCAGTACTTC,CASSLSGFGKAEAYEQYF,TRBJ2-7,-,TRBV7-3,few
TGTGCCATCAGTGATAGGGGACGTTACGAGCAGTACTTC,CAISDRGRYEQYF,TRBJ2-7,-,TRBV10-3,-
TGTGCCAGCAGTCCAGGAGGGGGCAGGTATGGCTACACCTTC,CASSPGGGRYGYTF,TRBJ1-2,TRBD1,TRBV28,-
TGTGCCAGCAGTTACTCGGACAGGGGAATTGTCTACACCTTC,CASSYSDRGIVYTF,TRBJ1-2,TRBD1,TRBV6-6,-
TGCGCCAGCAGCTTGGCAGGTAGCGGGGGTGTCTACAATGAGCAGTTCTTC,CASSLAGSGGVYNEQFF,TRBJ2-1,TRBD2,TRBV5-1,-
TGTGCCAGCAGCGTAGGATTAGGGAATCAGCCCCAGCATTTT,CASSVGLGNQPQHF,TRBJ1-5,-,TRBV9,-
TGTGCCAGCAGTTACCGACAGGGCGTACCCTACAATGAGCAGTTCTTC,CASSYRQGVPYNEQFF,TRBJ2-1,TRBD1,TRBV6-5,-
TGCAGCGTTGGGACTGGAGCCTACGAGCAGTACTTC,CSVGTGAYEQYF,TRBJ2-7,-,TRBV29-1,-
TGTGCCAGCAGCTTAAGGGGGCTCGGCACAGATACGCAGTATTTT,CASSLRGLGTDTQYF,TRBJ2-3,TRBD1,TRBV5-6,-
TGTGCCAGCAGCTTAGGTACCGGGGAGCTGTTTTTT,CASSLGTGELFF,TRBJ2-2,-,TRBV7-9,-
TGTGCCAGCGGAGGCGTATGGGGGCGCGATTCACCCCTCCACTTT,CASGGVWGRDSPLHF,TRBJ1-6,-,TRBV6-1,-
TGTGCCAGCAGCCAAAGTTTCAACTATGGCTACACCTTC,CASSQSFNYGYTF,TRBJ1-2,-,TRBV14,-
TGTGCCAGCAGCTTAGAGGGACTAGACACAGATACGCAGTATTTT,CASSLEGLDTDTQYF,TRBJ2-3,TRBD2,TRBV7-9,once
TGTGCCAGCAGCTTGGAAGGGGAAGAGATCAATCAGCCCCAGCATTTT,CASSLEGEEINQPQHF,TRBJ1-5,-,TRBV7-6,-
TGTGCCAGCAGCTTAATGGGGGGCGCTGGCACCGGGGAGCTGTTTTTT,CASSLMGGAGTGELFF,TRBJ2-2,-,TRBV7-3,-
TGTGCCAGCAGCTTATTTAAAGAGACCCAGTACTTC,CASSLFKETQYF,TRBJ2-5,-,TRBV13,-
TGTGCCAGCAGGCAAACCGGGACTAGCCTCGACAGCGGGGAGCTGTTTTTT,CASRQTGTSLDSGELFF,TRBJ2-2,TRBD2,TRBV14,-
TGTGCCAGCCGGAGTATACGGGAGGGTTTTTGGCAGCCCCAGCATTTT,CASRSIREGFWQPQHF,TRBJ1-5,-,TRBV5-8,-
TGTGCCAGCAGCCGTGATCTGGCAGAACTGGGTGAGCAGTTCTTC,CASSRDLAELGEQFF,TRBJ2-1,-,TRBV11-3,-
TGTGCCAGCAGCTTTCAGGGTACTGCCTCTGGGGCCAACGTCCTGACTTTC,CASSFQGTASGANVLTF,TRBJ2-6,-,TRBV9,-
TGTGCCAGCAGTGAAGCAAGACCGGCCTTTTATAATTCACCCCTCCACTTT,CASSEARPAFYNSPLHF,TRBJ1-6,-,TRBV2,-
TGTGCCAGCAGCTTAGAAGGGGTCTCCTACAATGAGCAGTTCTTC,CASSLEGVSYNEQFF,TRBJ2-1,-,TRBV7-9,-
TGTGCCAGCTCACCCGACAGGAGGAACACCGGGGAGCTGTTTTTT,CASSPDRRNTGELFF,TRBJ2-2,-,TRBV18,-
TGTGCCAGAAGCTTGAAACCACAGGGCGAGGACACTGAAGCTTTCTTT,CARSLKPQGEDTEAFF,TRBJ1-1,-,TRBV5-3,once
TGTGCCAGTAGACCCAGACAGGGAACCTCCTACGAGCAGTACTTC,CASRPRQGTSYEQYF,TRBJ2-7,TRBD1,TRBV19,once
TGTGCCAGTGCGAGGGGTTTGGGGTACCAAGAGACCCAGTACTTC,CASARGLGYQETQYF,TRBJ2-5,-,TRBV19,-
TGTGCCAGCACAGTTAGCAATCAGCCCCAGCATTTT,CASTVSNQPQHF,TRBJ1-5,-,TRBV28,-
TGCGCCAGCAGTGAGCTTTATACCCGGAGGGCTAACTATGGCTACACCTTC,CASSELYTRRANYGYTF,TRBJ1-2,-,TRBV10-2,few
TGCGCCAGCGGTGGACTAGCGGGATTTAAAAGTGAGCAGTTCTTC,CASGGLAGFKSEQFF,TRBJ2-1,TRBD2,TRBV10-2,-
TGTGCCATCAGTGGGCAAACGTACCCGAACACCGGGGAGCTGTTTTTT,CAISGQTYPNTGELFF,TRBJ2-2,-,TRBV10-3,-
TGTGCCAGCAGCTCGTCAGGGAATCAGGGCTACACCTTC,CASSSSGNQGYTF,TRBJ1-2,-,TRBV5-6,-
TGTGCCAGCAGCCAAAATACCTACAATGAGCAGTTCTTC,CASSQNTYNEQFF,TRBJ2-1,-,TRBV7-8,-
TGCGCCAGCGGGACCTTCTACGAGCAGTACTTC,CASGTFYEQYF,TRBJ2-7,-,TRBV4-1,-
TGTGCCAGCAGTTTAGTACGCTATTATCTTTTCTTT,CASSLVRYYLFF,TRBJ1-1,-,TRBV28,once
TGTGCCAGCAGCATGGGACGGTTGGGGACTGAAGCTTTCTTT,CASSMGRLGTEAFF,TRBJ1-1,-,TRBV5-6,few
TGTGCCAGCAGATGGGGGGGCGGCACTGAAGCTTTCTTT,CASRWGGGTEAFF,TRBJ1-1,-,TRBV5-8,-
TGTGCCAGCAGCCGCTCTACTAGCGGGAGCGAGACCCAGTACTTC,CASSRSTSGSETQYF,TRBJ2-5,TRBD2,TRBV7-6,-